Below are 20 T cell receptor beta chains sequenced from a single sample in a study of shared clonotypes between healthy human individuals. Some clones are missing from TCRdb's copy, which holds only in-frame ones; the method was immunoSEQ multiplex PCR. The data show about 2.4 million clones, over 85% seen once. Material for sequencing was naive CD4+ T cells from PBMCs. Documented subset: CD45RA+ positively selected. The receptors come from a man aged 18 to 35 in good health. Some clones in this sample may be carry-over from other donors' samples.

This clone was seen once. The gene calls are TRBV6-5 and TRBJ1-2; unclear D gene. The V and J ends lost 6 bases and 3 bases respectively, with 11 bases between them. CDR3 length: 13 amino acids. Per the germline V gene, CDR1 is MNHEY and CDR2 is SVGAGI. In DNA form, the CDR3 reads TGTGCCAGCAGCCCCGATTTGGACTATGGCTACACCTTC. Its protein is CASSPDLDYGYTF.

The chain's CDR3 is CASSPMGGTNTEAFF. The CDR3 bases are TGTGCCAGCAGCCCGATGGGGGGGACGAACACTGAAGCTTTCTTT. V gene TRBV9 combines with J gene TRBJ1-1; weak D call: TRBD1 (5 bases). CDR1 and CDR2 (germline): SGDLS, YYNGEE. This CDR3 contains 15 residues. Between the trimmed V and J ends, which lost 4 bases and 1 base, there was a span of 14 bases.

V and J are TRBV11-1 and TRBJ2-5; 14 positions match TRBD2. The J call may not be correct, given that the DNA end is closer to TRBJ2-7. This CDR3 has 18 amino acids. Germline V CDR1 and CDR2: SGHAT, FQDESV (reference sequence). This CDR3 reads CASSSGLAGGSFAYEQYF. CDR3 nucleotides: TGTGCCAGCAGCTCCGGACTAGCGGGAGGAAGTTTTGCGTACGAGCAGTACTTC.

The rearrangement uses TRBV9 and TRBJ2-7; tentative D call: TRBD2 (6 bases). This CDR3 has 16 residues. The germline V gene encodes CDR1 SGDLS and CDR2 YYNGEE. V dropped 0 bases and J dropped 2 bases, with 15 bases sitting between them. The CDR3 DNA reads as TGTGCCAGCAGCGTAGGTGTTGGGGACTTCCCCTACGAGCAGTACTTC. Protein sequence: CASSVGVGDFPYEQYF.

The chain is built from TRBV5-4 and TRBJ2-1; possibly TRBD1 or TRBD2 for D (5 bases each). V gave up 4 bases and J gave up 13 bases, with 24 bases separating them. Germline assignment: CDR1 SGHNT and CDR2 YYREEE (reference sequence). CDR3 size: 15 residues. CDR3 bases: TGTGCCAGCAGCCCCCCCCCGCCCCTAGCAGGGTTCCAGTTCTTC. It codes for CASSPPPPLAGFQFF.

This CDR3 reads CASSFRGRGETQYF. The CDR3 DNA sequence: TGTGCCAGCAGCTTCAGGGGGCGGGGAGAGACCCAGTACTTC. The J gene is TRBJ2-5, the V gene TRBV7-2; 8 nucleotides agree with TRBD1. The V segment lost 3 bases and the J segment 4 bases; nucleotides outside the gene matches: 4. Germline V gene lookup returns CDR1 SGHTA and CDR2 FQGNSA. The CDR3 runs to 14 residues. Full variable domain (missing parts from reference TRBV7-2 and TRBJ2-5): GAGVSQSPSNKVTEKGKDVELRCDPISGHTALYWYRQSLGQGLEFLIYFQGNSAPDKSGLPSDRFSAERTGGSVSTLTIQRTQQEDSAVYLCASSFRGRGETQYFGPGTRLLVL.

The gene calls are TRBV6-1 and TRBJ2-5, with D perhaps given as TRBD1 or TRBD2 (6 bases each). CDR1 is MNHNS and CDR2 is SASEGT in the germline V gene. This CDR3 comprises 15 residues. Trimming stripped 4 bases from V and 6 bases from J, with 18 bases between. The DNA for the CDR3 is TGTGCCAGCAGTGCCTATAGCGGTGGGGGGCAGACCCAGTACTTC. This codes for CASSAYSGGGQTQYF.

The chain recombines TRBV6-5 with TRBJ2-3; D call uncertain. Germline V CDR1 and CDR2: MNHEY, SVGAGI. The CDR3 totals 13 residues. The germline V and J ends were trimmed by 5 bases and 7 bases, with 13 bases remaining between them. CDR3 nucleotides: TGTGCCAGCAGTAGCCAGAACAAGTATACGCAGTATTTT. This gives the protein CASSSQNKYTQYF.

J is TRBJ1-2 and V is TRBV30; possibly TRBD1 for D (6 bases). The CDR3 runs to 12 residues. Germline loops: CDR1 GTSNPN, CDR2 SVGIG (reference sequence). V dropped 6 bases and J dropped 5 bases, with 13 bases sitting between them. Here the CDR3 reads CACPGTPYGYTF. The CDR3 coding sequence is TGTGCCTGCCCCGGGACACCTTATGGCTACACCTTC.

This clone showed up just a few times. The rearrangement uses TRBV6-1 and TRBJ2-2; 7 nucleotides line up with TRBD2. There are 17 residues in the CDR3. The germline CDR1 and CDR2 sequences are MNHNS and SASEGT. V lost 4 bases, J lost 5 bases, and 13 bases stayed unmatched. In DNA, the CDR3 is TGTGCCAGCAGTGTCGCGGGACTACCAATGGGGACCGGGGAGCTGTTTTTT. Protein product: CASSVAGLPMGTGELFF.

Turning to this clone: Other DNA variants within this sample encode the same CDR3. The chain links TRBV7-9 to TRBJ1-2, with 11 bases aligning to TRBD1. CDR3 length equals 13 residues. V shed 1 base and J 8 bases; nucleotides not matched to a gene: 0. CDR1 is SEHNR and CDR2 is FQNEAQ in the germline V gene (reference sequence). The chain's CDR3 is CASSLGTGGGYTF. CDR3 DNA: TGTGCCAGCAGCTTAGGGACAGGGGGCGGCTACACCTTC.

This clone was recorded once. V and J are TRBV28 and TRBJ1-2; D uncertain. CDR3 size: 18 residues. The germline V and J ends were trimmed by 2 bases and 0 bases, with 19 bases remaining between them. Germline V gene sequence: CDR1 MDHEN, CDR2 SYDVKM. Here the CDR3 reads CASSLPRSGRQTNYGYTF. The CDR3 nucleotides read TGTGCCAGCAGTTTACCTCGCTCCGGGAGGCAGACTAACTATGGCTACACCTTC.

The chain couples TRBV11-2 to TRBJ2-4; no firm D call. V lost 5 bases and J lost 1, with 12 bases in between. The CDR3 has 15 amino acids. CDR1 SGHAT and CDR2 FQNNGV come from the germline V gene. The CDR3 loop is CASSHPRKAKNIQYF. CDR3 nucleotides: TGTGCCAGCAGCCACCCCCGGAAGGCCAAAAACATTCAGTACTTC.

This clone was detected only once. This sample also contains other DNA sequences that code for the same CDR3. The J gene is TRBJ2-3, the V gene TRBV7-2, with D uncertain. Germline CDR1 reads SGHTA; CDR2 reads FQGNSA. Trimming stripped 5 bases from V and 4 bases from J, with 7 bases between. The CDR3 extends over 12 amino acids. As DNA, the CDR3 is TGTGCCAGCAGCCCTTTTGCAGATACGCAGTATTTT. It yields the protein CASSPFADTQYF.

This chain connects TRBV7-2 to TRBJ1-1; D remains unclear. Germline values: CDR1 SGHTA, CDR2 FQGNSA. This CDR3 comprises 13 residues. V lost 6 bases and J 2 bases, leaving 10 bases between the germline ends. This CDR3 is CASSQNSNTEAFF. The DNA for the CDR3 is TGTGCCAGCAGTCAAAACAGCAACACTGAAGCTTTCTTT.

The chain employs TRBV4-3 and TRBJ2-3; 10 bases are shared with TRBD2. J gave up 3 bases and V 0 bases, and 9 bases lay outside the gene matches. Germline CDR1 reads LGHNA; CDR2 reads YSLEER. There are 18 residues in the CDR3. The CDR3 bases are TGCGCCAGCAGCCAAGATCGGAATAGCGGGAGGCAAACAGATACGCAGTATTTT. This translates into CASSQDRNSGRQTDTQYF.

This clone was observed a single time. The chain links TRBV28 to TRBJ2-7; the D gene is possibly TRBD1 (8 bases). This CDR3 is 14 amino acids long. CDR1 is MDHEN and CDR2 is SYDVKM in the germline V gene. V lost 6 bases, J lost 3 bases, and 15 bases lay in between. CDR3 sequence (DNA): TGTGCCAGCAGGGGGGGGACAGGAGTCTACGAGCAGTACTTC. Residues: CASRGGTGVYEQYF.

CDR3 loop: CASSSGVWPEAFF. In DNA, the CDR3 is TGTGCCAGCAGTTCGGGAGTATGGCCTGAAGCTTTCTTT. V gene TRBV6-5 combines with J gene TRBJ1-1; no clear D gene. Trimming pared 4 bases from V and 6 bases from J, leaving 12 bases between. This CDR3 spans 13 amino acids. CDR1 and CDR2 (germline): MNHEY, SVGAGI.

The CDR3 nucleotides are TGCGCCAGCAGCTTGGATTCGGACCAGAGCGGCTACACCTTC. Translation gives CASSLDSDQSGYTF. This chain uses TRBV5-1 with TRBJ1-2; D is unclear. The germline V gene has CDR1 SGHRS and CDR2 YFSETQ. This CDR3 is 14 amino acids long. Trimming left V 0 bases short and J 8 bases short, with 14 bases between.

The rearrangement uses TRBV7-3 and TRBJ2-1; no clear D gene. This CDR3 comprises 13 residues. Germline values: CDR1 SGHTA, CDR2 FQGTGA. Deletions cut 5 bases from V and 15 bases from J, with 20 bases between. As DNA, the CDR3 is TGTGCCAGCAGCCCCGGGTTGGCCTCTGGCTGGTTCTTC. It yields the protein CASSPGLASGWFF. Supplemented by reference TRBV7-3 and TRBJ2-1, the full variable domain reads GAGVSQTPSNKVTEKGKYVELRCDPISGHTALYWYRQSLGQGPEFLIYFQGTGAADDSGLPNDRFFAVRPEGSVSTLKIQRTERGDSAVYLCASSPGLASGWFFGPGTRLTVL.